Each of the 5 T cell receptor beta chains below was sequenced from the same sample in a study of beta chain features in type 1 diabetes. Expressed TCRB transcripts were sequenced, since all the RNA that had been isolated was reverse transcribed. The protocol was immunoSEQ multiplex PCR, while the TCRdb copy is restricted to in-frame clones and leaves out a portion. The sample comprises 500,000 to 700,000 clones, around 16% of which are singletons, and about 0.097% rests with the top ten. The sequenced sample was naive CD4+ T cells from blood. These receptors all come from a man aged 18 to 30 in good health.

The chain uses TRBV28 and TRBJ2-7; the D is unclear. Germline V lookup: CDR1 MDHEN, CDR2 SYDVKM. CDR3 size: 15 residues. V lost 4 bases and J lost 3, with 16 bases in between. CDR3 in DNA: TGTGCCAGCAGTTCGGCTCCCCTAGGGAACTACGAGCAGTACTTC. Amino acid sequence: CASSSAPLGNYEQYF.

This CDR3 is CASSVAGGRTSTDTQYF. The CDR3 bases are TGTGCCAGCAGCGTAGCCGGGGGGCGGACTAGCACAGATACGCAGTATTTT. V and J are TRBV9 and TRBJ2-3; maybe TRBD2 (7 bases). The CDR3 sequence is 17 residues long. Germline V gives CDR1 SGDLS, CDR2 YYNGEE. Trimming removed 0 bases at V and 0 bases at J, with 14 bases between.

This clone has only a few counts. The chain employs TRBV30 and TRBJ1-4, with a possible D match to TRBD1 (5 bases). The CDR3 totals 14 residues. CDR1 GTSNPN and CDR2 SVGIG come from the germline V gene (reference sequence). V was clipped by 7 bases and J by 7 bases, with 19 bases between them. CDR3 protein: CASTKQAWGEKLFF. The CDR3 bases are TGTGCCTCCACCAAACAGGCATGGGGTGAAAAACTGTTTTTT.

In its sample, this clone was seen a few times. The rearrangement uses TRBV28 and TRBJ1-5; 8 bases fit TRBD1. V lost 4 bases and J lost 7; bases outside the gene matches: 15. The CDR3 length is 17 residues. Germline assignment: CDR1 MDHEN and CDR2 SYDVKM. This CDR3 is CASSYPGTGLRGQPQHF. As DNA, the CDR3 is TGTGCCAGCAGTTACCCTGGGACAGGATTGAGGGGACAGCCCCAGCATTTT.

This clone was seen more than once but under ten times. V is TRBV29-1 and J is TRBJ2-2; 7 bases are a match to TRBD1. The germline gives CDR1 SQVTM, CDR2 ANQGSEA. The CDR3 runs to 13 residues. Trimming took 6 bases from V and 7 from J; bases not matched to a gene: 8. The CDR3 nucleotides read TGCAGCGTCCTGAACAGGGGCGACGGGGAGCTGTTTTTT. It translates to CSVLNRGDGELFF.